These T cell receptor beta chains were read from a single sample in a study of cytomegalovirus exposure and HLA in healthy donors. Sequencing used immunoSEQ multiplex PCR; TCRdb keeps in-frame clones, though not all of them. The sample consists of about 270,000 clones, approximately 70% of them appearing once. Source material: PBMCs. The receptors derive from a female donor in good health and CMV-seronegative. The CDR3 runs from the conserved cysteine through the conserved F or W. Fields, in order: V gene, J gene, D gene, clone size, CDR3 DNA, CDR3 protein. A D gene is named only where the DNA matches it firmly. Clone size is not always given. Where it is, it says once, few, many or a class for expanded clones.

TRBV6-5	TRBJ1-6	TRBD1	few	TGTGCCAGCAGACCTCCGGGACAGGGGAATTCACCCCTCCACTTT	CASRPPGQGNSPLHF
TRBV18	TRBJ2-5	TRBD2	-	TGTGCCAGCTCACCACTGGCGACTAGCGGCCAAGAGACCCAGTACTTC	CASSPLATSGQETQYF
TRBV19	TRBJ1-1	-	-	TGTGCCAGTAGTCGCGGGGTCCCCACTGAAGCTTTCTTT	CASSRGVPTEAFF
TRBV7-2	TRBJ2-7	TRBD2	-	TGTGCCAGCAGCTTAGCCCTGACTAGCGGGATATACGAGCAGTACTTC	CASSLALTSGIYEQYF
TRBV7-9	TRBJ2-5	-	-	TGTTCCAGCTTCGGGCGGGACGGGTCCAAAGAAGAGACCCAGTACTTC	CSSFGRDGSKEETQYF
TRBV25-1	TRBJ2-7	TRBD1	-	TGTGCCAGCCAACAGGGGGCTTCCTACGAGCAGTACTTC	CASQQGASYEQYF
TRBV18	TRBJ1-1	-	few	TGTGCCAGCTCACTTTCATCAACAGCTTCGATCACTGAAGCTTTCTTT	CASSLSSTASITEAFF
TRBV2	TRBJ2-4	-	-	TGTGCCAGCAGTGTGGACTCGAGGGCCTGCTTC	CASSVDSRACF
TRBV9	TRBJ2-7	-	once	TGTGCCAGCAGCGTAGCAGGGAACGGCGTCGAGCAGTACTTC	CASSVAGNGVEQYF
TRBV28	TRBJ2-5	TRBD2	-	TGTGCCAGCAGTCCAAGGACTAGCGCAGGCCAAGAGACCCAGTACTTC	CASSPRTSAGQETQYF
TRBV7-4	TRBJ2-1	TRBD2	-	TGTGCCAGCAGCTTAGAGACTAGCCCTTACAATGAGCAGTTCTTC	CASSLETSPYNEQFF
TRBV9	TRBJ1-5	-	-	TGTGCCAGCAGCGCAGGGCAGAATAGCAATCAGCCCCAGCATTTT	CASSAGQNSNQPQHF
TRBV7-9	TRBJ1-1	TRBD1	-	TGTGCCAGCAGCTTAGGGACAGGCCCTCCTGAAGCTTTCTTT	CASSLGTGPPEAFF
TRBV13	TRBJ2-4	TRBD2	-	TGTGCCACCGTCCGGGAGGCTGGCAAAAACATTCAGTACTTC	CATVREAGKNIQYF
TRBV7-2	TRBJ1-1	-	-	TGTGCCAGCAGTAGACGTACAGGGAACACTGAAGCTTTCTTT	CASSRRTGNTEAFF
TRBV5-4	TRBJ2-2	-	-	TGTGCCAGCAGCTTTGGTTGGGGCGGTGACACCGGGGAGCTGTTTTTT	CASSFGWGGDTGELFF
TRBV7-9	TRBJ2-2	TRBD2	-	TGTGCCAGCAGCTTCGGGGGGGGAAACACCGGGGAGCTGTTTTTT	CASSFGGGNTGELFF
TRBV19	TRBJ1-1	TRBD1	-	TGTGCCAGTAGGCAGGGGGCCCTAACGCCCCAAACTGAAGCTTTCTTT	CASRQGALTPQTEAFF
TRBV6-6	TRBJ1-1	-	-	TGTGCCAGCAGTTACCCCCAGGGTGCCACTGAAGCTTTCTTT	CASSYPQGATEAFF
TRBV2	TRBJ2-7	-	few	TGTGCCAGCCGAGTGGTGGCTAGCGCCTCCTACGAGCAGTACTTC	CASRVVASASYEQYF
TRBV19	TRBJ1-1	-	-	TGTGCCAGTAGTATATTAGCAACCCGCACTGAAGCTTTCTTT	CASSILATRTEAFF
TRBV7-9	TRBJ2-1	TRBD1	-	TGTGCCAGCAAATTTTCTGGCGCCCAGACAGGGTTCCGCGATGAGCAGTTCTTC	CASKFSGAQTGFRDEQFF
TRBV25-1	TRBJ2-7	-	few	TGTGCCAGCAGTGAAGCAGGGGTATACGAGCAGTACTTC	CASSEAGVYEQYF
TRBV27	TRBJ2-7	TRBD1	few	TGTGCCAGCACCCTCCTCGGGACAGGGTCCTACGAGCAGTACTTC	CASTLLGTGSYEQYF
TRBV19	TRBJ2-6	-	once	TGTGCCAGTAGACGGGAAGGGGGATCTGGGGCCAACGTCCTGACTTTC	CASRREGGSGANVLTF
TRBV9	TRBJ2-5	-	-	TGTGCCAGCAGCTTTCTATTCGGGAGTGGGGAGACCCAGTACTTC	CASSFLFGSGETQYF
TRBV6-6	TRBJ2-5	TRBD1	-	TGTGCCAGCAGTAACAGACAGGGGGCAGGGGAGACCCAGTACTTC	CASSNRQGAGETQYF
TRBV15	TRBJ2-5	TRBD1	-	TGTGCCACCAGCAGAGATACGGGACAGGATGAGACCCAGTACTTC	CATSRDTGQDETQYF
TRBV21-1	TRBJ1-1	-	-	TGTGCCAGCAGCGGCCGTCGAAACACTGAAGCTTTCTTT	CASSGRRNTEAFF
TRBV4-2	TRBJ2-1	-	-	TGTGCCAGCAGCCCCGGTAAATGGGGACACTCTTACAATGAGCAGTTCTTC	CASSPGKWGHSYNEQFF
TRBV28	TRBJ2-3	TRBD2	-	TGTGCCAGCAGTTTCGGGAGGTGGGGTACGCAGTATTTT	CASSFGRWGTQYF
TRBV13	TRBJ2-7	-	few	TGTGCCAGCAGCTTAGGCCGGCCAGGCTCCTACGAGCAGTACTTC	CASSLGRPGSYEQYF
TRBV9	TRBJ1-1	-	-	TGTGCCAGCAGCGTAGCGGTCGGGAACACTGAAGCTTTCTTT	CASSVAVGNTEAFF
TRBV6-4	TRBJ2-7	TRBD2	-	TGTGCCAGCAGTTTCCTAGCGGGAGGCGAGCAGTACTTC	CASSFLAGGEQYF
TRBV28	TRBJ1-2	-	-	TGTGCCAGCTCCTGGGGCCTCCGTGGTGGTGGCTACACCTTC	CASSWGLRGGGYTF
TRBV10-1	TRBJ2-2	-	-	TGCGCCAGCAGTGGGGGGGAAACCGGGGAGCTGTTTTTT	CASSGGETGELFF
TRBV4-1	TRBJ1-4	TRBD1	-	TGCGCCAGCAGCCAAGTACCGGGACAGAGTGAAAAACTGTTTTTT	CASSQVPGQSEKLFF
TRBV2	TRBJ2-5	TRBD2	few	TGTGCCAGCAGTACTAAGCGGGAGGGGCTCCAGACCAACCAAGAGACCCAGTACTTC	CASSTKREGLQTNQETQYF
TRBV9	TRBJ1-1	-	-	TGTGCCAGCAGCGTAGCTCCTTCCAGGGGCGAGGGTAACACTGAAGCTTTCTTT	CASSVAPSRGEGNTEAFF
TRBV11-3	TRBJ2-3	TRBD2	-	TGTGCCAGCAGCTCTGGACTAGCGGGAGGGAGGTCAGATACGCAGTATTTT	CASSSGLAGGRSDTQYF
TRBV2	TRBJ1-5	TRBD1	few	TGTGCCAGCAGTGAAACGGGACAGGGAAGGAAGGGCAATCAGCCCCAGCATTTT	CASSETGQGRKGNQPQHF
TRBV7-8	TRBJ1-1	-	few	TGTGCCAGCAGCTTAGGCGGGACGGTGAACACTGAAGCTTTCTTT	CASSLGGTVNTEAFF
TRBV27	TRBJ2-7	TRBD1	-	TGTGCCAGCACTGGCGACAGGGCCTACGAGCAGTACTTC	CASTGDRAYEQYF
TRBV5-4	TRBJ2-2	TRBD2	-	TGTGCCAGCAGTTTAGCGGGATTTAACACCGGGGAGCTGTTTTTT	CASSLAGFNTGELFF
TRBV6-1	TRBJ1-2	-	-	TGTGCCAGCAGTGCTGACCGGAGGGGCTACACCTTC	CASSADRRGYTF